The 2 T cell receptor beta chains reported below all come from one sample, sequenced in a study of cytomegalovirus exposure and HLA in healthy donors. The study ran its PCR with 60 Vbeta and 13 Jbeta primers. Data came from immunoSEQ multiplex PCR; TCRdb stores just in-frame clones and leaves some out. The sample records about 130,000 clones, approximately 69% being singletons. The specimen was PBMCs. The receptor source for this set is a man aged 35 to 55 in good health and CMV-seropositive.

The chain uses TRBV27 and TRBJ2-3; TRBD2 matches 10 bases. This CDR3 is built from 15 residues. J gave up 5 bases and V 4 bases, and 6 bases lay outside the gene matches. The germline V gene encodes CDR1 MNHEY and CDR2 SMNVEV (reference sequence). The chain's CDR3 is CASSYRASGRDTQYF. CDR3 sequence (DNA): TGTGCCAGCAGTTATCGGGCTAGCGGGAGAGATACGCAGTATTTT.

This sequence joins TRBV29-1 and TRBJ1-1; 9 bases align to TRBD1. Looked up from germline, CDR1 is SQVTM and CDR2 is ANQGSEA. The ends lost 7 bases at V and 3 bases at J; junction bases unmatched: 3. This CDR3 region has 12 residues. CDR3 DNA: TGCAGCGGCCGACAGGGGGACACTGAAGCTTTCTTT. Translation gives CSGRQGDTEAFF.